Below are 30 T cell receptor beta chains sequenced from a single sample in a study of shared clonotypes between healthy human individuals. The naive CD8 population came from CD45RO-negative cells selected for CCR7, without terminally differentiated effector memory CD45RA+ cells. Data came from immunoSEQ multiplex PCR; TCRdb stores just in-frame clones and leaves some out. The sample yields around 700,000 clones, 90% to 95% seen once. Sequencing used naive CD8+ T cells sorted from blood. The source is a man between 25 and 39 years old in good health.

J is TRBJ1-4 and V is TRBV27; D gene unclear. The length of the CDR3 is 18 residues. V was shortened by 0 bases and J by 0 bases, with 14 bases between the two germline ends. Germline V lookup: CDR1 MNHEY, CDR2 SMNVEV (reference sequence). CDR3 nucleotides: TGTGCCAGCAGTTTATCGGTCCTCTTCGCTGCAACTAATGAAAAACTGTTTTTT. It translates to CASSLSVLFAATNEKLFF.

The J gene is TRBJ2-7, the V gene TRBV5-6; 12 nucleotides align to TRBD2. The CDR3 contains 16 residues. V gave up 4 bases and J gave up 6 bases; unmatched junction bases: 11. Germline loops: CDR1 SGHDT, CDR2 YYEEEE. The CDR3 here is CASSPGGLAGRSEQYF. CDR3 DNA: TGTGCCAGCAGCCCCGGCGGACTAGCGGGAAGGAGCGAGCAGTACTTC.

V usage is TRBV5-1 and J usage is TRBJ2-7, with D unclear. The CDR3 is 14 residues long. CDR1 is SGHRS, CDR2 YFSETQ, per germline. Trimming stripped 1 base from V and 0 bases from J, with 8 bases between. As DNA, the CDR3 is TGCGCCAGCAGCTTGTATTACAGCTCCTACGAGCAGTACTTC. Protein product: CASSLYYSSYEQYF.

V and J are TRBV6-5 and TRBJ1-2; D ambiguous. V lost 0 bases and J 7 bases, leaving 12 bases between the germline ends. CDR3 size: 14 residues. The V gene's germline CDR1 is MNHEY and CDR2 SVGAGI. In DNA, the CDR3 is TGTGCCAGCAGTTACTCGAGTGGGTTCTCTGGCTACACCTTC. Its translation is CASSYSSGFSGYTF.

The J gene is TRBJ2-4, the V gene TRBV4-3; D gene unclear. The CDR3 is 17 amino acids. The germline CDR1 and CDR2 sequences are LGHNA and YSLEER. Trimming took 3 bases from V and 2 from J, leaving 17 bases between them. CDR3 DNA sequence: TGCGCCAGCAGCCACCATGACCCCCTCTCTCCCAAAAACATTCAGTACTTC. Translated: CASSHHDPLSPKNIQYF.

The rearrangement joins TRBV19 to TRBJ2-5; 7 bases align to TRBD1. Germline V gene lookup returns CDR1 LNHDA and CDR2 SQIVND (reference sequence). This CDR3 has 16 amino acids. V was clipped by 3 bases and J by 1 base; unmatched bases: 8. The CDR3 coding sequence is TGTGCCAGTAGTATTGGGGCAGGGGGTTTCCAAGAGACCCAGTACTTC. As protein: CASSIGAGGFQETQYF. Together with reference TRBV19 and TRBJ2-5, the CDR3 gives the full variable domain: DGGITQSPKYLFRKEGQNVTLSCEQNLNHDAMYWYRQDPGQGLRLIYYSQIVNDFQKGDIAEGYSVSREKKESFPLTVTSAQKNPTAFYLCASSIGAGGFQETQYFGPGTRLLVL.

The chain combines TRBV7-9 with TRBJ2-5; TRBD1 aligns across 9 bases. The CDR3 is 14 amino acids. The V gene end was trimmed by 5 bases and the J gene end by 5 bases; junction bases not matched to a gene: 6. The germline gives CDR1 SEHNR, CDR2 FQNEAQ (reference sequence). The DNA of the CDR3 is TGTGCCAGCAGCGTACAGGGGGCGAGGGAGACCCAGTACTTC. This translates into CASSVQGARETQYF. The complete variable domain, with remaining parts taken from reference TRBV7-9 and TRBJ2-5, reads DTGVSQNPRHKITKRGQNVTFRCDPISEHNRLYWYRQTLGQGPEFLTYFQNEAQLEKSRLLSDRFSAERPKGSFSTLEIQRTEQGDSAMYLCASSVQGARETQYFGPGTRLLVL.

The chain carries TRBV6-6 and TRBJ2-7, with D hard to call. Per the germline V gene, CDR1 is MNHNY and CDR2 is SVGAGI (reference sequence). V lost 2 bases and J 6 bases, leaving 8 bases between the germline ends. CDR3 size: 12 residues. CDR3 DNA: TGTGCCAGCAGTTACAGGCAGATCGAGCAGTACTTC. Translated, it gives CASSYRQIEQYF.

The chain links TRBV5-1 to TRBJ2-3, with 7 bases identical to TRBD2. Germline loops: CDR1 SGHRS, CDR2 YFSETQ. The CDR3 is 16 residues long. With 1 base clipped from V and 2 bases from J, the junction kept 7 bases outside the gene matches. CDR3 DNA sequence: TGCGCCAGCAGCTTGCCCTCTAGCGGAACCACAGATACGCAGTATTTT. Translating it yields CASSLPSSGTTDTQYF.

The chain joins TRBV4-1 to TRBJ2-7; 7 bases are a match to TRBD1. Germline V gives CDR1 MGHRA, CDR2 YSYEKL. After removal of 4 bases from V and 4 bases from J, the junction contained 7 bases not matched to a gene. The CDR3 runs to 14 residues. The CDR3, as DNA: TGCGCCAGCAGCCTGCAGACAGGGCTGTACGAGCAGTACTTC. Protein product: CASSLQTGLYEQYF.

This clone was observed a single time. The V and J genes are TRBV5-1 and TRBJ2-3; tentatively, D is TRBD1 (7 bases). Trimming shortened V by 1 base and J by 6 bases, and 18 bases separated the two germline ends. This CDR3 is built from 16 residues. Germline V CDR1 and CDR2: SGHRS, YFSETQ. The CDR3 protein is CASSLFPGEGADTQYF. The CDR3 coding sequence is TGCGCCAGCAGCTTGTTCCCGGGAGAGGGGGCCGATACGCAGTATTTT. The full variable domain, with the rest looked up from reference TRBV5-1 and TRBJ2-3, is KAGVTQTPRYLIKTRGQQVTLSCSPISGHRSVSWYQQTPGQGLQFLFEYFSETQRNKGNFPGRFSGRQFSNSRSEMNVSTLELGDSALYLCASSLFPGEGADTQYFGPGTRLTVL.

The rearrangement joins TRBV27 to TRBJ2-3; D is unclear. CDR1 is MNHEY, CDR2 SMNVEV, per germline (reference sequence). CDR3 size: 14 residues. Deletions cut 0 bases from V and 6 bases from J, with 10 bases between. In DNA, the CDR3 is TGTGCCAGCAGTTTATCGTCGCAGGCGGATACGCAGTATTTT. Amino acid sequence: CASSLSSQADTQYF.

This clone was recorded at least ten times. The rearrangement links TRBV10-3 to TRBJ2-7, with 14 positions matching TRBD2. The CDR3 loop spans 14 amino acids. From germline, CDR1 is ENHRY and CDR2 SYGVKD. The CDR3 spells CTTGGLAGVYEQYF. CDR3 sequence (DNA): TGTACGACAGGGGGACTAGCGGGAGTCTACGAGCAGTACTTC.

The gene calls are TRBV5-8 and TRBJ1-5; D not certain. Trimming took off 0 bases at V and 4 bases at J, with 8 bases between the two ends. The CDR3 runs to 14 residues. Germline values: CDR1 SGHTS, CDR2 YDEGEE. The CDR3 here is CASSLAMRNQPQHF. The CDR3 region has the DNA TGTGCCAGCAGCTTGGCCATGAGGAATCAGCCCCAGCATTTT.

This clone appeared a single time. V is TRBV28 and J is TRBJ2-7, with a tentative D call TRBD1 (5 bases). The CDR3 loop spans 14 amino acids. CDR1 and CDR2 (germline): MDHEN, SYDVKM. V dropped 3 bases and J dropped 5 bases, with 14 bases sitting between them. The CDR3 DNA follows: TGTGCCAGCAGTTTTATAGGGGCGGCCCACGAGCAGTACTTC. Translated, it gives CASSFIGAAHEQYF.

The chain carries TRBV5-6 and TRBJ1-4, with 9 bases fitting TRBD1. Trimming at V came to 5 bases and at J to 10 bases, leaving 9 bases not matched to a gene. This CDR3 comprises 14 residues. Germline loops: CDR1 SGHDT, CDR2 YYEEEE. The CDR3, as DNA: TGTGCCAGCAGGGCAGGGACAGGGTCGGGAAAACTGTTTTTT. This encodes CASRAGTGSGKLFF.

The rearrangement joins TRBV28 to TRBJ2-3, with TRBD2 matching 10 bases. Trimming removed 4 bases from V and 2 bases from J; junction bases left unmatched: 12. The CDR3 is 18 amino acids. Germline lookup yields CDR1 MDHEN and CDR2 SYDVKM. CDR3 in amino acids: CASSSLAGDPVLTDTQYF. The CDR3 nucleotides are TGTGCCAGCAGTTCCCTAGCGGGAGACCCGGTCCTCACAGATACGCAGTATTTT.

In its sample, this clone was seen once. The chain has TRBV7-9 and TRBJ2-3, with a weak D call TRBD1 (6 bases). The CDR3 length is 16 residues. Trimming stripped 5 bases from V and 4 bases from J, with 19 bases between. Germline CDR1 SEHNR, CDR2 FQNEAQ (reference sequence). For the CDR3, the DNA is TGTGCCAGCAGCGGTAGCACAAGGACAGTTCCAGATACGCAGTATTTT. Translated, it gives CASSGSTRTVPDTQYF.

The J gene is TRBJ2-1, the V gene TRBV5-5; 7 bases line up with TRBD1. The CDR3 loop spans 13 amino acids. Germline V gives CDR1 SGHKS, CDR2 YYEKEE (reference sequence). With V trimmed by 4 bases and J by 9 bases, 7 bases remained unmatched. The CDR3: CASSTPTGSEQFF. As DNA, the CDR3 is TGTGCCAGCAGCACCCCGACAGGGAGTGAGCAGTTCTTC.

The chain links TRBV7-8 to TRBJ2-2; 14 bases map to TRBD2. With V trimmed by 5 bases and J by 1 base, 9 bases remained unmatched. Germline lookup yields CDR1 SGHVS and CDR2 FQNEAQ. The CDR3 consists of 19 residues. The CDR3 DNA sequence: TGTGCCAGCAGCATGATTCCGGGACTAGCGGGAGAGAACACCGGGGAGCTGTTTTTT. This encodes CASSMIPGLAGENTGELFF.

This clone was picked up a small number of times. The rearrangement joins TRBV18 to TRBJ1-3; D uncertain. V shed 0 bases and J shed 0 bases, with 9 bases lying between them. Germline assignment: CDR1 KGHSH and CDR2 LQKENI. There are 16 residues in the CDR3. CDR3 sequence: CASSPPLPLSGNTIYF. The CDR3 DNA follows: TGTGCCAGCTCACCACCTCTGCCACTCTCTGGAAACACCATATATTTT.

The chain is built from TRBV10-3 and TRBJ1-1, with D possibly being TRBD1 (6 bases). The CDR3 sequence is 16 residues long. The V end lost 6 bases, the J end lost 0 bases, and 17 bases lay between the germline ends. CDR1 ENHRY and CDR2 SYGVKD come from the germline V gene. CDR3 DNA: TGTGCCATCAGAGCAGACAGGCGACTGATGAACACTGAAGCTTTCTTT. It yields the protein CAIRADRRLMNTEAFF.

Concerning this clone: Mismatch with germline at one junction end may stem from a read error. CDR3 region: CASSLVSTSYEQYF. DNA for the CDR3: TGTGCGAGCAGTTTAGTGAGCACCTCCTACGAGCAGTACTTC. The rearrangement joins TRBV27 to TRBJ2-7; D unresolved. The CDR3 runs to 14 residues. Germline-derived CDR1 and CDR2 are MNHEY and SMNVEV (reference sequence).

This chain uses TRBV4-1 with TRBJ2-3; 12 nucleotides agree with TRBD2. The germline V gene has CDR1 MGHRA and CDR2 YSYEKL. The CDR3 runs 16 residues. V was pared by 5 bases and J by 4 bases, with 7 bases of the junction left unmatched. CDR3 DNA sequence: TGCGCCAGCAGCTTCGGACTAGCGGGAAAGTCAGATACGCAGTATTTT. It is translated as CASSFGLAGKSDTQYF.

The chain joins TRBV30 to TRBJ2-3; no clear D gene. The length of the CDR3 is 9 residues. Germline lookup yields CDR1 GTSNPN and CDR2 SVGIG (reference sequence). V gave up 8 bases and J gave up 4 bases, with 4 bases separating them. The CDR3 reads CAGPDTQYF. DNA for the CDR3: TGTGCCGGACCAGATACGCAGTATTTT.

The chain couples TRBV7-9 to TRBJ1-5, with TRBD1 identical over 8 bases. The V and J ends lost 5 bases and 4 bases, in that order; junction bases with no gene match: 7. The CDR3 has 15 amino acids. Germline V gives CDR1 SEHNR, CDR2 FQNEAQ (reference sequence). CDR3 region: CASSGTGTGNQPQHF. CDR3 DNA sequence: TGTGCCAGCAGCGGTACCGGGACAGGTAATCAGCCCCAGCATTTT.

This clone occurred a few times. The identical CDR3 is also encoded by other nucleotide sequences in the sample. The chain has TRBV15 and TRBJ2-7; D unclear. The CDR3 runs to 13 residues. V lost 0 bases to trimming and J lost 1 base, with 4 bases between them. Germline V CDR1 and CDR2: LNHNV, YYDKDF (reference sequence). CDR3 DNA sequence: TGTGCCACCAGCAGAGATCTTTCCTACGAGCAGTACTTC. Its protein product is CATSRDLSYEQYF.

This clone was seen a single time. The CDR3 protein is CASSPRQGAVPGELFF. As DNA, the CDR3 is TGTGCCAGCAGTCCCCGACAGGGGGCGGTTCCCGGGGAGCTGTTTTTT. The chain joins TRBV27 to TRBJ2-2; 10 nucleotides match TRBD1. This CDR3 has 16 residues. Trimming removed 5 bases from V and 6 bases from J; junction bases left unmatched: 9. The germline V gene has CDR1 MNHEY and CDR2 SMNVEV (reference sequence).

CDR3 sequence (DNA): TGTGCCAGTAGGGAGACTAGCGGAATTAGCACAGATACGCAGTATTTT. This gives the protein CASRETSGISTDTQYF. The V call is TRBV19, the J call TRBJ2-3; 9 nucleotides align to TRBD2. V shed 6 bases, J shed 0 bases, and the junction held 7 bases outside the gene matches. CDR1 and CDR2 (germline): LNHDA, SQIVND (reference sequence). The CDR3 spans 16 residues.

V usage is TRBV27 and J usage is TRBJ2-1; 13 bases align to TRBD2. This CDR3 region has 18 residues. The V segment lost 6 bases and the J segment 0 bases; nucleotides outside the gene matches: 8. Germline V gene lookup returns CDR1 MNHEY and CDR2 SMNVEV (reference sequence). The CDR3 protein is CASSEGLAGELSYNEQFF. The CDR3 DNA sequence: TGTGCCAGCAGCGAAGGACTAGCGGGAGAGCTCTCCTACAATGAGCAGTTCTTC.